The 14 T cell receptor beta chains below come from one sample, sequenced in a study of CD8 T cells in ankylosing spondylitis. TCRdb used MiXCR to reprocess the 5' RACE reads, holding one entry per CDR3 protein. This table has about 240,000 distinct CDR3 sequences, roughly a quarter appearing once. Sample: blood, either unsorted or a sorted T cell fraction (not recorded which). The receptors stem from a male donor with ankylosing spondylitis or in good health (not recorded which).

This clonotype was recorded at least ten times. The chain combines TRBV2 with TRBJ2-7, with D maybe TRBD2 (6 bases). Trimming removed 2 bases from V and 2 bases from J, with 10 bases in between. Germline values: CDR1 SNHLY, CDR2 FYNNEI. The CDR3 is 14 residues long. CDR3 bases: TGTGCCAGCAGTGAACGGGGGAAAGCCTACGAGCAGTACTTC. It yields the protein CASSERGKAYEQYF.

In DNA, the CDR3 is TGCAGCGTTGGAAGGAGACAGAGTCAAGAGACCCAGTACTTC. It specifies CSVGRRQSQETQYF. The chain uses TRBV29-1 and TRBJ2-5, with D perhaps matching TRBD1 (5 bases). V gave up 4 bases and J gave up 2 bases, with 14 bases separating them. Germline-derived CDR1 and CDR2 are SQVTM and ANQGSEA. This CDR3 region has 14 residues. The complete variable domain, with remaining parts taken from reference TRBV29-1 and TRBJ2-5, reads SAVISQKPSRDICQRGTSLTIQCQVDSQVTMMFWYRQQPGQSLTLIATANQGSEATYESGFVIDKFPISRPNLTFSTLTVSNMSPEDSSIYLCSVGRRQSQETQYFGPGTRLLVL.

The V gene is TRBV29-1, the J gene TRBJ2-5; D call uncertain. Between the trimmed V and J ends, which lost 7 bases and 2 bases, there was a span of 14 bases. The CDR3 is 13 residues long. The V gene's germline CDR1 is SQVTM and CDR2 ANQGSEA. The CDR3 sequence is CSGLVSLQETQYF. CDR3 coding DNA: TGCAGCGGGTTGGTCAGCTTACAAGAGACCCAGTACTTC.

This chain connects TRBV24-1 to TRBJ2-7; 9 bases agree with TRBD1. The V segment lost 3 bases and the J segment 4 bases; nucleotides outside the gene matches: 6. This CDR3 comprises 15 residues. Germline CDR1 and CDR2: KGHDR and SFDVKD. This chain's CDR3 is CATSDPGQGAYEQYF. The CDR3 coding sequence is TGTGCCACCAGTGATCCGGGACAGGGTGCGTACGAGCAGTACTTC.

This clonotype was found many times. The rearrangement links TRBV29-1 to TRBJ2-1; perhaps TRBD2 as D (7 bases). Germline CDR1 and CDR2: SQVTM and ANQGSEA. This CDR3 has 10 amino acids. Trimming took 4 bases from V and 10 from J, leaving 8 bases between them. CDR3 coding DNA: TGCAGCGTTGGCGGGGGCGAGCAGTTCTTC. Amino acid sequence: CSVGGGEQFF.

This chain uses TRBV2 with TRBJ2-1; 7 bases map to TRBD2. Germline V gene sequence: CDR1 SNHLY, CDR2 FYNNEI. Losses at the gene ends were 3 bases for V and 6 bases for J; bases not matched to a gene: 8. The CDR3 has 15 residues. The CDR3 sequence: CASSDVGLGINEQFF. CDR3 DNA: TGTGCCAGCAGTGATGTTGGACTAGGCATCAATGAGCAGTTCTTC.

The rearrangement uses TRBV20-1 and TRBJ2-7; 10 nucleotides agree with TRBD1. J lost 6 bases, V lost 5 bases, and 10 bases had no gene match. CDR3 length equals 14 residues. The germline gives CDR1 DFQATT, CDR2 SNEGSKA (reference sequence). The CDR3 region has the DNA TGCAGTGCTGAGGGCGGACAGGGGGAAGCCGAGCAGTACTTC. Its protein product is CSAEGGQGEAEQYF.

J is TRBJ2-5 and V is TRBV20-1; 7 bases align to TRBD1. CDR3 size: 13 residues. The germline V gene encodes CDR1 DFQATT and CDR2 SNEGSKA (reference sequence). J gave up 2 bases and V 6 bases, and 6 bases lay outside the gene matches. The CDR3 reads CSARGTEQETQYF. CDR3 DNA: TGCAGTGCCCGAGGGACAGAACAAGAGACCCAGTACTTC.

This clonotype was observed at least ten times. The rearrangement joins TRBV18 to TRBJ1-5; TRBD1 aligns across 8 bases. The junction had 7 bases not matched to a gene; V was cut back by 3 bases and J by 0 bases. Germline CDR1 and CDR2: KGHSH and LQKENI. The CDR3 totals 17 residues. The CDR3 here is CASSPGSRGLSNQPQHF. CDR3 in DNA: TGTGCCAGCTCACCGGGAAGCAGGGGGCTTAGCAATCAGCCCCAGCATTTT.

This clonotype occurred many times. The CDR3 loop is CSVATGGQETQYF. CDR3 in DNA: TGCAGCGTCGCGACAGGGGGCCAAGAGACCCAGTACTTC. The genes are TRBV29-1 and TRBJ2-5; TRBD1 matches at 9 bases. This CDR3 is built from 13 residues. In germline, CDR1 is SQVTM, CDR2 ANQGSEA. J lost 1 base, V lost 6 bases, and 3 bases had no gene match.

This clonotype was seen only a few times. The chain couples TRBV3-1 to TRBJ2-7, with 9 bases lining up with TRBD1. CDR3 size: 15 residues. The V and J ends lost 2 bases and 4 bases, in that order; junction bases with no gene match: 6. Germline-derived CDR1 and CDR2 are LGHDT and YNNKEL (reference sequence). CDR3 coding DNA: TGTGCCAGCAGCCAAAACCCGGGACAGGGTTACGAGCAGTACTTC. Its translation: CASSQNPGQGYEQYF.

The CDR3 loop reads CSASPTGETQYF. In DNA form, the CDR3 reads TGCAGTGCTAGCCCGACGGGAGAGACCCAGTACTTC. The chain uses TRBV20-1 and TRBJ2-5; D gene ambiguous. V shed 3 bases and J shed 4 bases, with 9 bases lying between them. Germline CDR1 reads DFQATT; CDR2 reads SNEGSKA (reference sequence). The CDR3 is 12 residues long.

Note on this clonotype: One end of the junction does not line up with germline, which may come from a read error. This chain joins TRBV6-1 and TRBJ2-2; tentatively, D is TRBD2 (5 bases). The CDR3 loop spans 13 amino acids. CDR1 and CDR2 from the germline V gene are MNHNS and SASEGT. The CDR3 here is CASKREATGELFF. As DNA, the CDR3 is TGCGCCAGCAAGAGGGAAGCCACCGGGGAGCTGTTTTTT.

In this sample, this clonotype turned up many times. The V call is TRBV20-1, the J call TRBJ2-5; 8 bases match TRBD1. In germline, CDR1 is DFQATT, CDR2 SNEGSKA (reference sequence). The CDR3 is 17 amino acids. Losses at the gene ends were 1 base for V and 4 bases for J; bases not matched to a gene: 14. The CDR3, as DNA: TGCAGTGCTAGAGCCTTTATAAATCAGGGGGCTGCAGAGACCCAGTACTTC. This codes for CSARAFINQGAAETQYF.